A selection of T cell receptor beta chains follows, all from one sample in a study of radiation and T cells in renal cell carcinoma. Assay: immunoSEQ multiplex PCR; the TCRdb copy retains only in-frame clones and omits some. The sample has thousands of clones; over 60% are singletons. The sample in question was tumor tissue, obtained from a patient whose treatment was nephrectomy without radiotherapy. The receptors stem from a man in his fifties or sixties with renal cell carcinoma. The CDR3 runs from the conserved cysteine through the conserved F or W. Fields, in order: D gene, J gene, clone size, V gene, CDR3 protein, CDR3 DNA. The D gene is left open where the match is weak. Clone size is given for some rows only: seen once, a few or many times, or a class if the clone is expanded.

. | TRBJ1-5 | medium-sized | TRBV7-2 | CASSLGEGRTPHF | TGTGCCAGCAGCTTAGGGGAGGGACGGACGCCGCATTTT
. | TRBJ2-3 | . | TRBV20-1 | CSPLAGTQYF | TGCAGTCCCCTAGCTGGCACGCAGTATTTT
. | TRBJ2-7 | . | TRBV6-6 | CASSYGLYEQYF | TGTGCCAGCAGTTATGGCCTCTACGAGCAGTACTTC
. | TRBJ2-6 | . | TRBV5-8 | CASSLFLSSESGANVLTF | TGTGCCAGCAGCTTGTTCCTGTCGTCGGAGTCGGGGGCCAACGTCCTGACTTTC
. | TRBJ2-5 | . | TRBV25-1 | CASSVPGQETQHF | TGTGCCAGCAGTGTCCCCGGCCAAGAGACCCAGCACTTC
. | TRBJ2-7 | . | TRBV27 | CASRAQGYYEQYF | TGTGCCAGCAGAGCACAGGGTTACTACGAGCAGTACTTC
TRBD1 | TRBJ2-1 | . | TRBV18 | CASSPWDRANNEQFF | TGTGCCAGCTCACCTTGGGACAGGGCTAACAATGAGCAGTTCTTC
TRBD2 | TRBJ2-7 | . | TRBV6-5 | CASSPGLASYEQYF | TGTGCCAGCAGCCCGGGACTAGCAAGCTACGAGCAGTACTTC
TRBD1 | TRBJ2-7 | . | TRBV7-9 | CASSLRDREHEQYF | TGTGCCAGCAGCTTACGGGACAGGGAACACGAGCAGTACTTC
. | TRBJ1-2 | . | TRBV10-3 | CAISTGPIYGYTF | TGTGCCATCAGTACAGGGCCCATCTATGGCTACACCTTC
TRBD1 | TRBJ1-5 | . | TRBV15 | CATSREDRGYSNQPQHF | TGTGCCACCAGCAGAGAGGACAGGGGATATAGCAATCAGCCCCAGCATTTT
. | TRBJ1-1 | . | TRBV11-2 | CASSFSTLNTEAFF | TGTGCCAGCAGCTTCTCGACACTGAACACTGAAGCTTTCTTT
. | TRBJ1-5 | few | TRBV27 | CASSFAGDGNQPQHF | TGTGCCAGCAGTTTTGCAGGGGATGGCAATCAGCCCCAGCATTTT
. | TRBJ1-3 | medium-sized | TRBV25-1 | CASSTTVSGNTIYF | TGTGCCAGCAGTACCACAGTTTCTGGAAACACCATATATTTT
TRBD2 | TRBJ2-1 | few | TRBV19 | CASSPMALAGGRGYEQFF | TGTGCCAGTAGTCCCATGGCGTTAGCGGGGGGCCGGGGATATGAGCAGTTCTTC
. | TRBJ2-3 | . | TRBV19 | CASSRQPNGDTQYF | TGTGCCAGTAGCCGCCAGCCGAACGGAGATACGCAGTATTTT
TRBD1 | TRBJ2-7 | few | TRBV11-3 | CASMGLDRGEYEQYF | TGTGCCAGCATGGGCCTAGACAGGGGGGAATACGAGCAGTACTTC
. | TRBJ1-4 | few | TRBV7-2 | CASSPGRDEKLFF | TGTGCCAGCAGCCCAGGGCGGGATGAAAAACTGTTTTTT
TRBD2 | TRBJ2-3 | . | TRBV30 | CAWAFGGARDTQYF | TGTGCCTGGGCCTTCGGGGGGGCACGAGATACGCAGTATTTT
. | TRBJ1-2 | . | TRBV6-5 | CASSYRGRHYGYTF | TGTGCCAGCAGTTACCGGGGACGGCACTATGGCTACACCTTC
. | TRBJ2-3 | . | TRBV25-1 | CASTRDTDTQYF | TGTGCCAGCACCAGGGATACAGATACGCAGTATTTT
. | TRBJ2-7 | . | TRBV7-2 | CASSLGEYEQYF | TGTGCCAGCAGCTTAGGGGAATACGAGCAGTACTTC
. | TRBJ2-7 | . | TRBV27 | CASSSPNTGSYEQYF | TGTGCCAGCAGTTCACCCAACACAGGCTCTTACGAGCAGTACTTC
TRBD1 | TRBJ2-7 | . | TRBV13 | CASKPTGRTYEQYF | TGTGCCAGCAAGCCGACAGGGCGGACCTACGAGCAGTACTTC
. | TRBJ1-4 | . | TRBV27 | CASSPARDRGKLFF | TGTGCCAGCAGCCCGGCTAGGGACCGAGGGAAACTGTTTTTT
. | TRBJ2-5 | . | TRBV7-9 | CASSLAGNLETQYF | TGTGCCAGCAGCTTAGCGGGCAACCTGGAGACCCAGTACTTC
. | TRBJ2-7 | . | TRBV5-1 | CASSDIGHEQYF | TGCGCCAGCAGCGATATAGGCCACGAGCAGTACTTC
. | TRBJ1-1 | . | TRBV21-1 | CASPAGGNTEAFF | TGTGCCAGCCCGGCGGGCGGTAACACTGAAGCTTTCTTT
TRBD2 | TRBJ2-1 | . | TRBV7-8 | CASSLGLAERNEQFF | TGTGCCAGCAGCTTAGGGCTAGCGGAGCGGAATGAGCAGTTCTTC
. | TRBJ1-6 | . | TRBV18 | CASSPPGYPALHF | TGTGCCAGCTCACCACCCGGATACCCCGCCCTCCACTTT
. | TRBJ2-1 | . | TRBV7-4 | CASSYTYTISGLSSYNEQFF | TGTGCCAGCAGCTATACGTATACTATAAGCGGGCTAAGCTCCTACAATGAGCAGTTCTTC
. | TRBJ2-7 | once | TRBV11-3 | CASSPLDSSEKQYF | TGTGCCAGCAGCCCCCTCGACAGCTCAGAGAAGCAGTACTTC